A selection of T cell receptor beta chains follows, all from one sample in a study of T cells in localized non-small cell lung cancer. The assay was immunoSEQ multiplex PCR, and TCRdb's table has in-frame clones only and misses some. Among around 130,000 clones listed, about 90% were seen once. The source was peripheral blood, collected before any cancer treatment. Receptor source: a female donor at least 60 years old with stage I lung adenocarcinoma. CDR3s include the opening cysteine and the closing phenylalanine or tryptophan. D genes are given only for firm matches. For some rows the clone size is stated as once, few or many, or as a class when expanded; others skip it.

CDR3 DNA,CDR3 protein,D gene,J gene,V gene,clone size
TGTGCCAGTAGTGAACAGGGGGCGCCCACCGGGGAGCTGTTTTTT,CASSEQGAPTGELFF,TRBD1,TRBJ2-2,TRBV19,NA
TGTGCCAGCTCACTACAAACTCTAGCGGGAGGAAGTACCGGGGAGCTGTTTTTT,CASSLQTLAGGSTGELFF,TRBD2,TRBJ2-2,TRBV18,NA
TGTGCCAGCATTCCGGGAGGGCGGAATGAGCAGTTCTTC,CASIPGGRNEQFF,TRBD2,TRBJ2-1,TRBV28,NA
TGTGCCAGCAGCTTGCAGGGAACCGGGGAGCTGTTTTTT,CASSLQGTGELFF,NA,TRBJ2-2,TRBV9,NA
TGTGCCAGCAGCTTCTCTAGCGGGAGTAAAACAGATACGCAGTATTTT,CASSFSSGSKTDTQYF,TRBD2,TRBJ2-3,TRBV11-3,NA
TGTGCCAGCAGTTTTTCGGGACACGGAGCTAACTATGGCTACACCTTC,CASSFSGHGANYGYTF,NA,TRBJ1-2,TRBV27,few
TGTGCCATCAGCGGCGGGACAGGGAATCAGCCCCAGCATTTT,CAISGGTGNQPQHF,TRBD1,TRBJ1-5,TRBV10-3,few
TGTGCCAGCGAGGGCAGGGTGGGGGATACTAATGAAAAACTGTTTTTT,CASEGRVGDTNEKLFF,NA,TRBJ1-4,TRBV28,NA
TGTGCCAGCTCACCGTCGGAAAAACTGTTTTTT,CASSPSEKLFF,NA,TRBJ1-4,TRBV18,NA
TGTGCCAGCAGCTCTCGGGGACTAGCGGGAGCGGTTGAGCAGTTCTTC,CASSSRGLAGAVEQFF,TRBD2,TRBJ2-1,TRBV5-4,NA
TGCGCCAGCAGCTTTACCGGGACGGAGAACACTGAAGCTTTCTTT,CASSFTGTENTEAFF,NA,TRBJ1-1,TRBV5-1,NA
TGTGCCAGCAGTGAGTGGGGGGGGGCCGGAGGCAATCAGCCCCAGCATTTT,CASSEWGGAGGNQPQHF,NA,TRBJ1-5,TRBV6-1,once
TGTGCCAGCACCCCGGGACAGGGGAAGGGTGAGCAGTTCTTC,CASTPGQGKGEQFF,TRBD1,TRBJ2-1,TRBV28,NA
TGTGCCAGCAGCTTAGGTGACCCGGGCCGAAACTATGGCTACACCTTC,CASSLGDPGRNYGYTF,NA,TRBJ1-2,TRBV5-5,NA
TGTGCCAGCAGTTCCAGCGGGAGGCGCAATGAGCAGTTCTTC,CASSSSGRRNEQFF,TRBD2,TRBJ2-1,TRBV28,NA
TGTGCCAGCAGCCAAGAAGGGGATAGAGACACTGAAGCTTTCTTT,CASSQEGDRDTEAFF,NA,TRBJ1-1,TRBV4-2,NA
TGTGCCACCAGCGGGGGGGGAAAACCGAACACTGAAGCTTTCTTT,CATSGGGKPNTEAFF,NA,TRBJ1-1,TRBV15,NA
TGTGCCAGTAGTATCAGCCGGGCTAACACTGAAGCTTTCTTT,CASSISRANTEAFF,NA,TRBJ1-1,TRBV19,NA
TGTGCCAGCAGAACCCAGGGGACCGGGGAGCTGTTTTTT,CASRTQGTGELFF,NA,TRBJ2-2,TRBV28,NA
TGTGCCAGCAGAAATAGCGGCAATGAGCAGTTCTTC,CASRNSGNEQFF,NA,TRBJ2-1,TRBV6-5,NA
TGTGCCAGCAGCTTCAGCTGGCTTGCGTTTAGTCACGAGCAGTACTTC,CASSFSWLAFSHEQYF,NA,TRBJ2-7,TRBV28,NA
TGTGCCAGCAGCTTGGCAGCGGGAGGGCAAGACGAGCAGTACTTC,CASSLAAGGQDEQYF,TRBD2,TRBJ2-7,TRBV5-6,NA
TGTGCCAGCAGCTTAATTGGTCAGGGGGCGCGAGGATACAATGAGCAGTTCTTC,CASSLIGQGARGYNEQFF,TRBD1,TRBJ2-1,TRBV7-3,NA
TGTGCCAGCAGTGCGGACAGGGGCAATCAGCCCCAGCATTTT,CASSADRGNQPQHF,TRBD1,TRBJ1-5,TRBV2,NA